A selection of T cell receptor beta chains follows, all from one sample in a study of spatial heterogeneity in lung cancer. TCRdb independently ran MiXCR on the 5' RACE reads; one entry per CDR3 protein. Of around 70,000 distinct CDR3 sequences listed, approximately 8.9% are singletons. This material consisted of PBMCs, taken at follow-up. These receptors all stem from a female donor with early-stage non-small cell lung cancer. CDR3s include the opening cysteine and the closing phenylalanine or tryptophan. A D gene is named only where the DNA matches it firmly. Clone size is given for some rows only: seen once, a few or many times, or a class if the clone is expanded.

V gene	J gene	D gene	clone size	CDR3 protein	CDR3 DNA
TRBV20-1	TRBJ2-2	TRBD1	many	CSAGDRGIGELFF	TGCAGTGCGGGAGACAGGGGGATCGGGGAGCTGTTTTTT
TRBV5-1	TRBJ2-1	TRBD2	many	CASSLLAGSNEQFF	TGCGCCAGCAGCTTGCTAGCGGGAAGCAATGAGCAGTTCTTC
TRBV12-3/TRBV12-4	TRBJ2-3	-	many	CASSLVGGTDTQYF	TGTGCCAGCAGTTTAGTGGGGGGCACAGATACGCAGTATTTT
TRBV24-1	TRBJ2-3	TRBD1	-	CATSGQGADTQYF	TGTGCCACCAGTGGACAGGGGGCAGATACGCAGTATTTT
TRBV7-9	TRBJ2-3	TRBD1	few	CASSSTGTGGRTDTQYF	TGTGCCAGCAGCTCGACCGGGACAGGGGGCCGGACAGATACGCAGTATTTT
TRBV12-3/TRBV12-4	TRBJ1-1	-	-	CASSFQEDTEAFF	TGTGCCAGCAGTTTCCAGGAGGACACTGAAGCTTTCTTT
TRBV7-9	TRBJ2-7	-	many	CASSLGDGGEQYF	TGTGCCAGCAGCTTGGGGGACGGGGGCGAGCAGTACTTC
TRBV5-4	TRBJ2-3	-	-	CASSLSRGNIDTQYF	TGTGCCAGCAGCTTGAGCCGCGGAAACATAGATACGCAGTATTTT
TRBV2	TRBJ2-7	TRBD1	few	CASSDRTGYDEQYF	TGTGCCAGCAGTGACAGGACAGGGTACGACGAGCAGTACTTC
TRBV7-9	TRBJ2-7	TRBD1	-	CASSLAKTGARGYEQYF	TGTGCCAGCAGCTTAGCGAAAACAGGGGCCAGAGGCTACGAGCAGTACTTC
TRBV19	TRBJ1-2	-	many	CASSRVGGGYTF	TGTGCCAGTAGTCGCGTGGGAGGTGGCTACACCTTC
TRBV27	TRBJ2-4	TRBD1	many	CASSLTLPTGVIWYF	TGTGCCAGCAGTTTAACCCTACCGACAGGGGTTATCTGGTACTTC
TRBV5-1	TRBJ1-2	TRBD1	few	CASSHGQEVGYTF	TGCGCCAGCAGCCACGGACAGGAGGTCGGCTACACCTTC
TRBV20-1	TRBJ2-3	TRBD2	many	CSPSVAGGQGTQYF	TGCAGTCCCTCGGTAGCGGGAGGGCAAGGTACGCAGTATTTT
TRBV10-3	TRBJ1-3	-	many	CAISESGIGNTIYF	TGTGCCATCAGTGAATCAGGCATTGGAAACACCATATATTTT
TRBV10-3	TRBJ2-3	TRBD2	-	CAISVGSGPGDTQYF	TGTGCCATCAGTGTTGGTAGCGGGCCGGGAGATACGCAGTATTTT
TRBV27	TRBJ2-2	TRBD2	few	CASSSLAGGAGELFF	TGTGCCAGCAGTTCGTTAGCGGGAGGCGCCGGGGAGCTGTTTTTT
TRBV6-5	TRBJ2-7	-	-	CASSYGAGEMQYF	TGTGCCAGCAGTTACGGGGCAGGGGAAATGCAGTACTTC
TRBV5-1	TRBJ2-2	TRBD1	-	CASSGTGENTGELFF	TGCGCCAGCAGCGGGACAGGGGAGAACACCGGGGAGCTGTTTTTT
TRBV6-5	TRBJ2-7	-	many	CASSPSGGQRHEQYF	TGTGCCAGCAGTCCCTCGGGGGGACAGAGACACGAGCAGTACTTC
TRBV25-1	TRBJ1-1	-	-	CASRMEDWDTEAFF	TGTGCCAGCAGAATGGAGGATTGGGACACTGAAGCTTTCTTT
TRBV5-6	TRBJ1-2	-	many	CASSLDRVENYGYTF	TGTGCCAGCAGCTTGGACAGGGTTGAGAACTATGGCTACACCTTC
TRBV19	TRBJ2-2	TRBD2	-	CASRLGTSGSGELFF	TGTGCCAGTAGACTCGGGACTAGCGGGAGTGGGGAGCTGTTTTTT
TRBV28	TRBJ2-2	-	many	CASSLGDYTGELFF	TGTGCCAGCAGCCTCGGGGATTACACCGGGGAGCTGTTTTTT
TRBV5-1	TRBJ2-1	-	few	CASGPEGGNNEQFF	TGCGCCAGCGGACCGGAGGGTGGTAACAATGAGCAGTTCTTC
TRBV6-5	TRBJ1-5	-	few	CASSYSGDNQPQHF	TGTGCCAGTAGTTACTCGGGGGATAATCAGCCCCAGCATTTT
TRBV9	TRBJ2-3	-	-	CASSVDGIAITDTQYF	TGTGCCAGCAGCGTAGACGGGATAGCGATTACAGATACGCAGTATTTT
TRBV14	TRBJ2-5	-	few	CASSQDRGQTQYF	TGTGCCAGCAGCCAAGATCGGGGGCAGACCCAGTACTTC
TRBV5-4	TRBJ2-3	TRBD2	many	CASRPAGGLTDTQYF	TGTGCCAGCAGACCAGCGGGAGGGCTCACAGATACGCAGTATTTT
TRBV7-8	TRBJ2-5	-	many	CASSLAPGGKTQYF	TGTGCCAGCAGCTTAGCTCCCGGCGGGAAGACCCAGTACTTC
TRBV6-6	TRBJ2-2	TRBD2	many	CASSYSSLAGAGELFF	TGTGCCAGCAGTTACTCGAGCCTAGCGGGAGCCGGGGAGCTGTTTTTT